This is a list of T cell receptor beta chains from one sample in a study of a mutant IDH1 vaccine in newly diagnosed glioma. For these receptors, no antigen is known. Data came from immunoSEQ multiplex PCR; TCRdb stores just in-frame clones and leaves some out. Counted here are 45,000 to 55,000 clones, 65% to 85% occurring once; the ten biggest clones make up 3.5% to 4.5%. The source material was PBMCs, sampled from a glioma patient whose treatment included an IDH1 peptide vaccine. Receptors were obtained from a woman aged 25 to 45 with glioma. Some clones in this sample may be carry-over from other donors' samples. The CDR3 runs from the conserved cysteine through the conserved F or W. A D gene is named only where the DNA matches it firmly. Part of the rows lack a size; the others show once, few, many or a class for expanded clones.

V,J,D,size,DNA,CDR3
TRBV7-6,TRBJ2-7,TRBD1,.,TGTGCCAGCAGCCCGGACAGGGGGGCCTACGAGCAGTACTTC,CASSPDRGAYEQYF
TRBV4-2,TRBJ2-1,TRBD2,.,TGTGCCAGCAGCCAAGGACTAGCGGGAGGGTCTGAGCAGTTCTTC,CASSQGLAGGSEQFF
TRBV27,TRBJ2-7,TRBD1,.,TGTGCCAGCAGTTCCTGGACAGGGGGCTCTTACGAGCAGTACTTC,CASSSWTGGSYEQYF
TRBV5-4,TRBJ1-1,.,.,TGTGCCAGCAGCTTGATAGGCAGCGCTTACCGCACTGAAGCTTTCTTT,CASSLIGSAYRTEAFF
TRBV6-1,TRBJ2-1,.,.,TGTGCCAGCAACCCAGACAGGCAGGTGGACAATGAGCAGTTCTTC,CASNPDRQVDNEQFF
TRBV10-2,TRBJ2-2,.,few,TGCGCCAGCAGTTGGGTGGAAGCGAACACCGGGGAGCTGTTTTTT,CASSWVEANTGELFF
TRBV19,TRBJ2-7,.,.,TGTGCCAGTAGTATTGGGCAAGGCCCCCCTCGGGAGCAGTACTTC,CASSIGQGPPREQYF
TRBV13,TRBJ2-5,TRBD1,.,TGTGCCAGCAGCTTAGTGGGACAGGAGACGCAAGAGACCCAGTACTTC,CASSLVGQETQETQYF
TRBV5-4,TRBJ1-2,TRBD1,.,TGTGCCAGCAGCTCTCAGCGGGACAGCTATGGCTACACCTTC,CASSSQRDSYGYTF
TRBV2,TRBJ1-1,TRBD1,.,TGTGCCAGCAGGTTCAGGGGGGCCACTGAAGCTTTCTTT,CASRFRGATEAFF
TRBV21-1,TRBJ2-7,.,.,TGTGCCAGCGGCAGTCCGCGGGACAGGGGCTCCTACGAGCAGTACTTC,CASGSPRDRGSYEQYF
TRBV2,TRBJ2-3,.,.,TGTGCCAGCAGTAAGGGAACAGATACGCAGTATTTT,CASSKGTDTQYF
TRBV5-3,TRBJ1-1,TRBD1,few,TGTGCCAGAAGCTTGTTGCGGGGGGACAGGAACACTGAAGCTTTCTTT,CARSLLRGDRNTEAFF
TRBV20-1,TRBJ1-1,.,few,TGCAGTGCCCCTGATAACACTGAAGCTTTCTTT,CSAPDNTEAFF
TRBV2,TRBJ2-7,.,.,TGTGCCAGCAACGGGCAGGGGCCCGAGCAGTACTTC,CASNGQGPEQYF
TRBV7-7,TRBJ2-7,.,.,TGTGCTAGCAGCTTGTGGGACGGCTCCTACGAGCAGTACTTC,CASSLWDGSYEQYF
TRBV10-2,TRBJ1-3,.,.,TGCGCCAGCAGTGAGAGAGGGGGGTTCCTGAACTCTGGAAACACCATATATTTT,CASSERGGFLNSGNTIYF
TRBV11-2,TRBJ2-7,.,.,TGTGCCAGCAGCTACCTGGGGGTGAGCTCCTACGAGCAGTACTTC,CASSYLGVSSYEQYF
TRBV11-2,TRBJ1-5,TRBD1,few,TGTGCCAGCAGCTATACAGGGGATCTTCAGCCCCAGCATTTT,CASSYTGDLQPQHF
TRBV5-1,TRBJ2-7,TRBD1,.,TGCGCCAGCAGCTTGAGGACAGGGGGTAACGAGCAGTACTTC,CASSLRTGGNEQYF
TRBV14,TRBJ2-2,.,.,TGTGCCAGCAGCCAAGTTAGGGGCACCGGGGAGCTGTTTTTT,CASSQVRGTGELFF
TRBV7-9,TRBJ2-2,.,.,TGTGCCAGCAGCGTACAGGTGAACACCGGGGAGCTGTTTTTT,CASSVQVNTGELFF
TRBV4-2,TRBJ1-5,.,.,TGTGCCAGCAGCCAAGTAGGGAGCAATCAGCCCCAGCATTTT,CASSQVGSNQPQHF
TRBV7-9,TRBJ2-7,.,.,TGTGCCAGCAGCGACCTATCTGACTACGAGCAGTACTTC,CASSDLSDYEQYF
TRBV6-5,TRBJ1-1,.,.,TGTGCCAGCAGATCAGGGGATACTGAAGCTTTCTTT,CASRSGDTEAFF
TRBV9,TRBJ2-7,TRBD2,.,TGTGCCAGCAGCGCCCCTAGCGGGAGGACCTACGAGCAGTACTTC,CASSAPSGRTYEQYF
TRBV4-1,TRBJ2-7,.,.,TGCGCCAGCAGCCAAGAGGGGGCCGGGGGGCTGGACGAGCAGTACTTC,CASSQEGAGGLDEQYF
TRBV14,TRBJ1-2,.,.,TGTGCCAGCAGCCCAGCGCTCAGGGGCCTCTATGGCTACACCTTC,CASSPALRGLYGYTF